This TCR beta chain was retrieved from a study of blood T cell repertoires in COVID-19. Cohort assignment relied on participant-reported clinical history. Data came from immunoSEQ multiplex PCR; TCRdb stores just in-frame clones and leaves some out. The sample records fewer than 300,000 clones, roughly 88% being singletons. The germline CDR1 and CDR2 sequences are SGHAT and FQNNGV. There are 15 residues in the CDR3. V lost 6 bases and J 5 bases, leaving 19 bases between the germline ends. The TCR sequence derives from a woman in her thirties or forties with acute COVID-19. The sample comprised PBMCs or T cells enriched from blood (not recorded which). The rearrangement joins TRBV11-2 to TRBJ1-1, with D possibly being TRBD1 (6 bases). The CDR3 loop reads CASRPLQGGRTEAFF. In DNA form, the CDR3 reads TGTGCCAGCAGGCCCCTACAGGGAGGGCGGACTGAAGCTTTCTTT.